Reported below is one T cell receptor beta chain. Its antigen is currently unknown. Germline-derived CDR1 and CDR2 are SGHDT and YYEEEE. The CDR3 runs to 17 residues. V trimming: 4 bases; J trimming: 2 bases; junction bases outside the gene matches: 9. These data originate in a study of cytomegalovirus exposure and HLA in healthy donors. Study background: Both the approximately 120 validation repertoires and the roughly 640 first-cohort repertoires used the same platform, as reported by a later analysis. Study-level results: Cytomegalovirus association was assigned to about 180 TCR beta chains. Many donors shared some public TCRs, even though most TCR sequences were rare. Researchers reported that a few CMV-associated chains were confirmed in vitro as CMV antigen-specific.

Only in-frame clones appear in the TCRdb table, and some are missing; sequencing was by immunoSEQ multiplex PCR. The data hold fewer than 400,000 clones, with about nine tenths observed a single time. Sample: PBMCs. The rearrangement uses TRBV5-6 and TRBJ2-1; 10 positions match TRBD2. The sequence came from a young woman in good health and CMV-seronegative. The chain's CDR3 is CASSPQGLAGAYNEQFF. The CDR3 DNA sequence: TGTGCCAGCAGCCCCCAGGGGCTAGCGGGAGCCTACAATGAGCAGTTCTTC.